These 7 T cell receptor beta chains originate from one sample sequenced in a study of blood T cell repertoires in COVID-19. TCRdb's table, derived via immunoSEQ multiplex PCR, lists solely in-frame clones and lacks some. The data hold 110,000 to 150,000 clones, with roughly 80% observed a single time. The sequenced sample consisted of PBMCs or T cells enriched from blood (not recorded which). These receptors were collected from a woman between 45 and 65 years old who had recovered from COVID-19.

This clone was observed a few times. V and J are TRBV19 and TRBJ2-7; a weak D match, TRBD1 (5 bases). CDR3 size: 16 residues. Germline-derived CDR1 and CDR2 are LNHDA and SQIVND (reference sequence). Trimming left V 5 bases short and J 4 bases short, with 21 bases between. CDR3 residues: CASSLRQSFLGYEQYF. In DNA, the CDR3 is TGTGCCAGTAGTCTAAGACAGTCCTTCCTGGGGTACGAGCAGTACTTC.

The J gene is TRBJ2-2, the V gene TRBV12-5; possible D gene TRBD2, 6 bases. Germline V gives CDR1 LGHNT, CDR2 FRNRAP. V was pared by 3 bases and J by 0 bases, with 23 bases between. The CDR3 consists of 20 residues. The CDR3 bases are TGTGCTAGTGGTTTAGCTCCGGGAGACTCATCCCCTGCGAACACCGGGGAGCTGTTTTTT. This gives the protein CASGLAPGDSSPANTGELFF.

The rearrangement links TRBV28 to TRBJ2-7, with 9 nucleotides matching TRBD1. The CDR3 is 14 residues long. The germline gives CDR1 MDHEN, CDR2 SYDVKM. The V segment lost 6 bases and the J segment 2 bases; nucleotides outside the gene matches: 5. The CDR3 DNA is TGTGCCAGCAGGGAAACAGGGGGCCCCTACGAGCAGTACTTC. It codes for CASRETGGPYEQYF.

The chain has TRBV18 and TRBJ2-5; TRBD2 matches at 7 bases. The CDR3 runs to 15 residues. From germline, CDR1 is KGHSH and CDR2 LQKENI. V lost 6 bases to trimming and J lost 0 bases; unmatched junction nucleotides: 7. In DNA, the CDR3 is TGTGCCAGCTCCCCTAGCGGTTTAAACCAAGAGACCCAGTACTTC. Translated, it gives CASSPSGLNQETQYF.

This clone was counted between two and nine times. V and J are TRBV19 and TRBJ1-5, with D possibly matching TRBD1 (6 bases). V gave up 2 bases and J gave up 4 bases, with 9 bases separating them. CDR3 length: 14 residues. CDR1 LNHDA and CDR2 SQIVND come from the germline V gene (reference sequence). The CDR3 region has the DNA TGTGCCAGTAGTATATGGCAGGGGAATCAGCCCCAGCATTTT. Amino acids: CASSIWQGNQPQHF.

This CDR3 is CASSLGSGAGTGELFF. The CDR3 bases are TGTGCCAGCAGCTTAGGGTCTGGCGCGGGCACCGGGGAGCTGTTTTTT. The chain is built from TRBV7-6 and TRBJ2-2, with a tentative D call TRBD2 (5 bases). Trimming left V 1 base short and J 4 bases short, with 13 bases between. The CDR3 sequence is 16 residues long. Germline V gene lookup returns CDR1 SGHVS and CDR2 FNYEAQ. Based on the CDR3 plus reference TRBV7-6 and TRBJ2-2, the full variable domain is GAGVSQSPRYKVTKRGQDVALRCDPISGHVSLYWYRQALGQGPEFLTYFNYEAQQDKSGLPNDRFSAERPEGSISTLTIQRTEQRDSAMYRCASSLGSGAGTGELFFGEGSRLTVL.

This chain uses TRBV11-1 with TRBJ2-5, with D tentatively TRBD1 (6 bases). Germline loops: CDR1 SGHAT, CDR2 FQDESV (reference sequence). V was cut by 1 base and J by 4 bases, with 16 bases left in between. The CDR3 spans 16 residues. The CDR3 region has the DNA TGTGCCAGCAGCTTAGTCCAACAGGGTTTGGGAGAGACCCAGTACTTC. It is translated as CASSLVQQGLGETQYF. Looking up the rest from reference TRBV11-1 and TRBJ2-5 gives the full variable domain: EAEVAQSPRYKITEKSQAVAFWCDPISGHATLYWYRQILGQGPELLVQFQDESVVDDSQLPKDRFSAERLKGVDSTLKIQPAELGDSAMYLCASSLVQQGLGETQYFGPGTRLLVL.